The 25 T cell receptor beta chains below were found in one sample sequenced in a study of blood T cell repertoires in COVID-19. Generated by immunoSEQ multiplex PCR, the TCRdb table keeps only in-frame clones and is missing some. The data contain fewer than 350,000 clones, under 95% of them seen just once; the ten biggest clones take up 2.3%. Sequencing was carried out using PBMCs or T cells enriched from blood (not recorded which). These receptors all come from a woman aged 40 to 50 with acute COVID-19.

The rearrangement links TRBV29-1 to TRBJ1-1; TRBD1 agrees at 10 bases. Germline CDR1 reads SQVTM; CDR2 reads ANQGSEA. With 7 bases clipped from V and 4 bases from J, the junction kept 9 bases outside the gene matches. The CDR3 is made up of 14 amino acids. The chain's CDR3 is CSARQGASITEAFF. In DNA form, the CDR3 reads TGCAGCGCCCGACAGGGGGCTAGTATCACTGAAGCTTTCTTT.

CDR3 region: CASSLTGGYGYTF. The DNA for the CDR3 is TGTGCCAGCAGCCTAACCGGAGGGTATGGCTACACCTTC. The chain links TRBV7-8 to TRBJ1-2; no clear D. Trimming removed 5 bases at V and 5 bases at J, with 12 bases between. The germline V gene has CDR1 SGHVS and CDR2 FQNEAQ. The CDR3 has 13 residues.

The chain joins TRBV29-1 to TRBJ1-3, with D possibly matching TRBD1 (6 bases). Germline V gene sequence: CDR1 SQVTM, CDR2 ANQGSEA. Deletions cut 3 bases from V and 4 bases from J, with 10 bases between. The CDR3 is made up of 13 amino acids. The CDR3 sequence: CSVELGTGNTIYF. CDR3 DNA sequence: TGCAGCGTTGAGCTGGGGACAGGAAACACCATATATTTT.

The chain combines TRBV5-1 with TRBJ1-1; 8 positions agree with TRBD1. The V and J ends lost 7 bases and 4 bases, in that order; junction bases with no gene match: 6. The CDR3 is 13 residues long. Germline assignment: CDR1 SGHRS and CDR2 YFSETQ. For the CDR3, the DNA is TGCGCCAGCGGGACAGGCGGTAGCACTGAAGCTTTCTTT. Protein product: CASGTGGSTEAFF.

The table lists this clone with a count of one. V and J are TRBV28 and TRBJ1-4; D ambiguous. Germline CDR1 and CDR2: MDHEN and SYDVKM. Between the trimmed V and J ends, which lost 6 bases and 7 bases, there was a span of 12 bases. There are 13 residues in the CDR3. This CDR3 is CASRTGGGEKLFF. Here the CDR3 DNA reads TGTGCCAGCAGGACTGGTGGAGGTGAAAAACTGTTTTTT.

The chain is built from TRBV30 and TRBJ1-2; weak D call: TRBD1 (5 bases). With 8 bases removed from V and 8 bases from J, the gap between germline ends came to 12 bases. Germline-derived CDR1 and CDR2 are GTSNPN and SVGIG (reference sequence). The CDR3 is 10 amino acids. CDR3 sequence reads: CAGGERGYTF. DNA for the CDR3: TGTGCCGGGGGGGAGAGAGGCTACACCTTC.

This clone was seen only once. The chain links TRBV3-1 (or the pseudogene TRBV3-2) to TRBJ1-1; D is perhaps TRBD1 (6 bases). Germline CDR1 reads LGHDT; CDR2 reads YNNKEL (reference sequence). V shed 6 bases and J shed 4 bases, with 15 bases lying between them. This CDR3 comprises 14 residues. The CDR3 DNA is TGTGCCAGCAGGCCCAGGGGCGGGGGCACTGAAGCTTTCTTT. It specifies CASRPRGGGTEAFF.

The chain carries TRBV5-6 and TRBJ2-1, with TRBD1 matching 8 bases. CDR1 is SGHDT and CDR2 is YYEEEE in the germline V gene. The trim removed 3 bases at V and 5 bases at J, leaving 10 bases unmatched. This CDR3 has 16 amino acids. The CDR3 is CASSSLRDRHHNEQFF. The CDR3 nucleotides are TGTGCCAGCAGCTCGCTCCGGGACAGGCACCACAATGAGCAGTTCTTC.

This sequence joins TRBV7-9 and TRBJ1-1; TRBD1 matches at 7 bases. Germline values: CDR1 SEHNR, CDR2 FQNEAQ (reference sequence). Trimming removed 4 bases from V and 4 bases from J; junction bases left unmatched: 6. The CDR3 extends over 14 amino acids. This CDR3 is CASSSDRDGTEAFF. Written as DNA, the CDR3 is TGTGCCAGCAGCTCTGACAGGGATGGCACTGAAGCTTTCTTT.

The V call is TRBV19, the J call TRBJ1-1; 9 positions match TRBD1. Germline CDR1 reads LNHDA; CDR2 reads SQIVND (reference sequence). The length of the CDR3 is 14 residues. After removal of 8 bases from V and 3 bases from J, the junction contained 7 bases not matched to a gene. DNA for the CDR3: TGTGCCAGTCGGGACAGGGTAGGGGACACTGAAGCTTTCTTT. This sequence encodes CASRDRVGDTEAFF. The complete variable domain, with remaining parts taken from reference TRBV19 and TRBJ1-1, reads DGGITQSPKYLFRKEGQNVTLSCEQNLNHDAMYWYRQDPGQGLRLIYYSQIVNDFQKGDIAEGYSVSREKKESFPLTVTSAQKNPTAFYLCASRDRVGDTEAFFGQGTRLTVV.

CDR3 sequence (DNA): TGTGCCAGCAGTGACTTCGGACAGGGGGATTTTAATGAGCAGTTCTTC. Protein: CASSDFGQGDFNEQFF. This chain connects TRBV6-4 to TRBJ2-1; 10 bases fit TRBD1. Trimming cost V 1 base and J 7 bases; bases outside gene matches: 7. The CDR3 consists of 16 residues. Germline values: CDR1 MRHNA, CDR2 SNTAGT.

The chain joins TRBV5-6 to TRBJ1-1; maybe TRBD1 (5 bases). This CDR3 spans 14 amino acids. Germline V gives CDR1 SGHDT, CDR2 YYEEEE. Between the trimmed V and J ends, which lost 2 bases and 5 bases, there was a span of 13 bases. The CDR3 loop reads CASSFTRGGTEAFF. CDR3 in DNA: TGTGCCAGCAGCTTTACACGGGGGGGTACTGAAGCTTTCTTT.

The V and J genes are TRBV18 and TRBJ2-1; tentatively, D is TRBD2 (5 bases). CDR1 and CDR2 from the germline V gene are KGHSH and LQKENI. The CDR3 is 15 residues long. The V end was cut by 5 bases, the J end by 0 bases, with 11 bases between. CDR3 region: CASSIRGSSYNEQFF. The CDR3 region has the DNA TGTGCCAGCTCAATCCGTGGGAGCTCCTACAATGAGCAGTTCTTC.

The CDR3 here is CASRTGYATNEKLFF. The CDR3 coding sequence is TGTGCCAGCAGAACAGGGTATGCAACTAATGAAAAACTGTTTTTT. The genes are TRBV2 and TRBJ1-4, with D perhaps TRBD1 (6 bases). Germline loops: CDR1 SNHLY, CDR2 FYNNEI. The CDR3 extends over 15 amino acids. The ends were cut back, 6 bases at V and 0 bases at J, with 11 bases in the middle. Filled out from reference TRBV2 and TRBJ1-4, the complete variable domain reads EPEVTQTPSHQVTQMGQEVILRCVPISNHLYFYWYRQILGQKVEFLVSFYNNEISEKSEIFDDQFSVERPDGSNFTLKIRSTKLEDSAMYFCASRTGYATNEKLFFGSGTQLSVL.

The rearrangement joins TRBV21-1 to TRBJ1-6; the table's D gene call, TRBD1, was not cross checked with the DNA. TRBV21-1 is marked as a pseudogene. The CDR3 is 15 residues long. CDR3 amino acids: CASSQEGTGDSPLHF. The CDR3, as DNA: TGTGCCAGCAGCCAAGAAGGGACAGGGGACTCACCCCTCCACTTT.

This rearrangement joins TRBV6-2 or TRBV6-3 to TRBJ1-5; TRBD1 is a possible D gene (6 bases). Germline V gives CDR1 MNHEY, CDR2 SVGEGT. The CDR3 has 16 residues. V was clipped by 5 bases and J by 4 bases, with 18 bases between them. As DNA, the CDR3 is TGTGCCAGCAGTACGGACAGTTGGGGTGGAAATCAGCCCCAGCATTTT. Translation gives CASSTDSWGGNQPQHF.

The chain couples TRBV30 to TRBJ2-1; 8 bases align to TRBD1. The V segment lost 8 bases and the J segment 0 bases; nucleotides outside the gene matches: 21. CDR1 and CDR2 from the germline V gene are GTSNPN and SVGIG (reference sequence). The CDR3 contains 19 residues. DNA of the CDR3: TGTGCCGGGGATTCCGGGACAGGAGCGACACAGGTCTCCTACAATGAGCAGTTCTTC. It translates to CAGDSGTGATQVSYNEQFF.

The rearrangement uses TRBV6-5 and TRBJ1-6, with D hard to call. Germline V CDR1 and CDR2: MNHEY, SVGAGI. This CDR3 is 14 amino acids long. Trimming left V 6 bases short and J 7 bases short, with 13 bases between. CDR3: CASSLRENNSPLHF. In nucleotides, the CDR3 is TGTGCCAGCAGCCTCCGGGAAAACAATTCACCCCTCCACTTT.

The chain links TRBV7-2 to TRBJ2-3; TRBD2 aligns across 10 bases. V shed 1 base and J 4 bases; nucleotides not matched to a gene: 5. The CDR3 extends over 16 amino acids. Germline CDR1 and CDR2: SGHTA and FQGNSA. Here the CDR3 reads CASSLVLAGLSDTQYF. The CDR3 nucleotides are TGTGCCAGCAGCTTAGTACTAGCGGGATTGTCAGATACGCAGTATTTT.

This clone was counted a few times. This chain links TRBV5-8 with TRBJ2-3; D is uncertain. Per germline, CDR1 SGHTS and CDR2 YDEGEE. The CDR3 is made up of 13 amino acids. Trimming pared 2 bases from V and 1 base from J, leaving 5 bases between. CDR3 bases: TGTGCCAGCAGCTTCACAGGCACAGATACGCAGTATTTT. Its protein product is CASSFTGTDTQYF.

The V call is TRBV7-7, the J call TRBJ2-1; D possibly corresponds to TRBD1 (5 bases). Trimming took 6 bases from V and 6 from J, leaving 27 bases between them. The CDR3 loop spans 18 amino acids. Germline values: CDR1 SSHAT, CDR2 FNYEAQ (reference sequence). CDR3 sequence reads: CASSPFGVRGNSGNEQFF. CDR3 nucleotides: TGTGCCAGCAGTCCTTTTGGCGTAAGGGGAAATTCAGGCAATGAGCAGTTCTTC. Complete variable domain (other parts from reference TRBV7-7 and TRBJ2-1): GAGVSQSPRYKVTKRGQDVTLRCDPISSHATLYWYQQALGQGPEFLTYFNYEAQPDKSGLPSDRFSAERPEGSISTLTIQRTEQRDSAMYRCASSPFGVRGNSGNEQFFGPGTRLTVL.

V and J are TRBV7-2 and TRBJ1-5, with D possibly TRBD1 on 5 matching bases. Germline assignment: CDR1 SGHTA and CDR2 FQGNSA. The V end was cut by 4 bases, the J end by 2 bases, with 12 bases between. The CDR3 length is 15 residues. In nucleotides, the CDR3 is TGTGCCAGCAGCTCGGGTGGGGCCGGCAATCAGCCCCAGCATTTT. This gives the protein CASSSGGAGNQPQHF.

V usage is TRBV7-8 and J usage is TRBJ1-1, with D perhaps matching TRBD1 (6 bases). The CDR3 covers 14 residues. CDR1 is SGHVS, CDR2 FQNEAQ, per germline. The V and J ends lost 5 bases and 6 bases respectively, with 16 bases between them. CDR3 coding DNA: TGTGCCAGCAGCGGGCGGACAGTAGGCGCTGAAGCTTTCTTT. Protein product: CASSGRTVGAEAFF.

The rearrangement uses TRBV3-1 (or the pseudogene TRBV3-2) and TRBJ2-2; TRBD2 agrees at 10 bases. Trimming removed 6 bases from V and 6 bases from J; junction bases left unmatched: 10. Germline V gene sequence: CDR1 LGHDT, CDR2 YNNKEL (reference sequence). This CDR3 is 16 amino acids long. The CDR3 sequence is CASRKTTSGLSGELFF. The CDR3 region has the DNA TGTGCCAGCAGAAAAACGACTAGCGGGCTCTCCGGGGAGCTGTTTTTT.

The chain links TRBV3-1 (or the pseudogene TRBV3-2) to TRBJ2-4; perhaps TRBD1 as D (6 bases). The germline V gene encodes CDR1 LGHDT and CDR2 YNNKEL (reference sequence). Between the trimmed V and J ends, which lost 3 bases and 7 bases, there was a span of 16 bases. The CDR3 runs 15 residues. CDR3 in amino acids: CASSQTDSVGNIQYF. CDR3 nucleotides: TGTGCCAGCAGCCAGACGGACAGCGTGGGGAACATTCAGTACTTC.